This record concerns one TCR beta chain sequence. Profiling of TCR beta VDJ combinations and CDR3 sequences used genomic DNA as template. TCRdb re-derived calls from the reads in MiXCR, one entry per CDR3 protein. Here the sample spans about 130,000 distinct CDR3 sequences, approximately 41% being singletons. The data belong to a study of CD8+CD57+ T cells in acquired aplastic anemia. For the study at large: Across the sorted CD4+ and CD8+ cells, DNA amounts averaged 3.2 ug. Where healthy donors were concerned, CD4+ cells averaged about 10 million reads.

The junction had 6 bases not matched to a gene; V was cut back by 4 bases and J by 2 bases. The CDR3 runs 15 residues. The germline CDR1 and CDR2 sequences are MGHDK and SYGVNS. The V and J genes are TRBV25-1 and TRBJ2-7, with 9 nucleotides matching TRBD1. This receptor was taken from a human donor in good health, serving as a control. The sample taken for sequencing was sorted CD4+, CD8+, or CD8+CD57+ T cells (not recorded which) from PBMCs. The DNA for the CDR3 is TGTGCCAGCAGTGTAGGACAGGGGAATCCCTACGAGCAGTACTTC. It codes for CASSVGQGNPYEQYF.